Given below is one T cell receptor beta chain in context. The antigen is not known. This could be a read error, since a much larger clone is one nucleotide away. TCRdb redid the calling of the multiplex PCR reads with MiXCR, one entry per CDR3 protein. The table shows around 300,000 distinct CDR3 sequences, with around 31% occurring only once. This specimen comes from a study of breast tumors, draining lymph nodes, adjacent tissues. The lymph nodes were axillary draining lymph nodes from breast cancer patients. The CDR3 covers 14 residues. Germline CDR1 and CDR2: SGHNT and YENEEA. Overall study results and limits: The lymph node origin of tumor T cells was framed as consistent with a hypothesis, not demonstrated. Tumor and nontumor repertoires were significantly more similar in luminal-like than in basal-like breast cancer. Compared with lymph nodes, tumors were less diverse; compared with nontumor tissue, more. Findings are consistent with lymph node origin and intratumoral expansion of most tumor T cells.

The rearrangement uses TRBV11-3 and TRBJ2-1; a weak D match, TRBD1 (6 bases). Sequencing input: axillary lymph node tissue. The sequence was obtained from a female donor with breast cancer. Some clones in this sample may be carry-over from other donors' samples. CDR3 in DNA: TGTGCCAGCAGCTCAGGACAGTACCAGGGTGAGCAGCTCTTC. Its protein is CASSSGQYQGEQLF. The variable domain in full, completed from reference TRBV11-3 and TRBJ2-1, reads EAGVVQSPRYKIIEKKQPVAFWCNPISGHNTLYWYLQNLGQGPELLIRYENEEAVDDSQLPKDRFSAERLKGVDSTLKIQPAELGDSAVYLCASSSGQYQGEQLFGPGTRLTVL.